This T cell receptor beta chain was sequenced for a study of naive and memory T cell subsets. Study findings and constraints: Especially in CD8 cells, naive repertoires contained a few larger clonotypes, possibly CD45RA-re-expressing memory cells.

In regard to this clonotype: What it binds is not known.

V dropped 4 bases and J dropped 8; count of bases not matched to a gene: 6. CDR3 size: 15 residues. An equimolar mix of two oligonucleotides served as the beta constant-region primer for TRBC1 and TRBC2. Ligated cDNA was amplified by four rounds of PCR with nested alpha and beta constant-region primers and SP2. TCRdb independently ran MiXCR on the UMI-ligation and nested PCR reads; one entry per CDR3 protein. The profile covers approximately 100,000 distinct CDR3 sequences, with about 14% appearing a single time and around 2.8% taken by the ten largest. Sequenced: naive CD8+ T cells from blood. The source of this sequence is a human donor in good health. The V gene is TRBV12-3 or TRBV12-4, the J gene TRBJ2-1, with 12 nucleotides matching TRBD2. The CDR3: CASSSLAGGPDEQFF. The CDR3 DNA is TGTGCCAGCAGTTCTCTAGCGGGAGGGCCGGATGAGCAGTTCTTC.